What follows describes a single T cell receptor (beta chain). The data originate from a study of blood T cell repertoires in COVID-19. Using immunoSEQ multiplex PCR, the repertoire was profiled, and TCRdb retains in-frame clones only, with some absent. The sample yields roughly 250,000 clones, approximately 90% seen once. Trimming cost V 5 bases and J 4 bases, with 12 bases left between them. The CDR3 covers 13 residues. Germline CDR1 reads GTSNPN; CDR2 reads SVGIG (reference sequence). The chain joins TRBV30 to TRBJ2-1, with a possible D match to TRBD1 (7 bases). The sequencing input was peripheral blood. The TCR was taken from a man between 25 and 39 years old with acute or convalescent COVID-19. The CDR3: CAWQGGSYNEQFF. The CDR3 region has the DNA TGTGCCTGGCAGGGGGGATCATACAATGAGCAGTTCTTC.